This T cell receptor (beta chain) was obtained from a study of CD4 and CD8 cells across lung adenocarcinoma regions. V shed 0 bases and J 7 bases; nucleotides not matched to a gene: 5. Germline V gene sequence: CDR1 MGHRA, CDR2 YSYEKL. The CDR3 consists of 15 residues. This clonotype was observed a few times. Donors had localized lung adenocarcinoma, a non-small cell lung cancer. TCRdb called the PCR reads again in MiXCR, with one record for every CDR3 protein. The table shows approximately 16,000 distinct CDR3 sequences, with over 50% occurring only once. The material sequenced was CD8+ T cells from the center of a lung tumor. The genes are TRBV4-1 and TRBJ2-4; 8 bases are a match to TRBD1. This receptor was identified in a female donor with lung adenocarcinoma. The CD4 and CD8 labels of this study may be unreliable. The CDR3 coding sequence is TGCGCCAGCAGCCAAGACCCGGACAGGGCCAACATTCAGTACTTC. Translated, it gives CASSQDPDRANIQYF.